This T cell receptor (beta chain) is drawn from a study of OX40 agonist ivuxolimab in advanced cancers. Study-level background: Given to patients was ivuxolimab, an agonistic anti-OX40 (CD134) antibody.

On this clone: The antigen is undetermined.

Points from the study as a whole: The study found among the lowest clonal expansion in partial responders at 0.1-3.0 mg/kg. Among some nonresponders, normalized T-cell clonal expansion was also low.

The CDR3 extends over 15 amino acids. Germline CDR1 is SQVTM and CDR2 is ANQGSEA. Trimming at V came to 2 bases and at J to 6 bases, leaving 11 bases not matched to a gene. Only in-frame clones appear in the TCRdb table, and some are missing; sequencing was by immunoSEQ multiplex PCR. This repertoire shows more than 45,000 clones, roughly 85% found once; its top ten account for roughly a tenth. The V and J genes are TRBV29-1 and TRBJ1-2; 8 nucleotides align to TRBD1. The source material was CD4+ or CD8+ T cells sorted from blood, sampled in a trial of the OX40 agonist ivuxolimab. This receptor was taken from an adult with an advanced solid tumor such as melanoma, head and neck, liver or kidney cancer. CDR3 sequence reads: CSVESFGQGRNGYTF. The CDR3 DNA follows: TGCAGCGTTGAAAGTTTCGGACAGGGTAGGAATGGCTACACCTTC.